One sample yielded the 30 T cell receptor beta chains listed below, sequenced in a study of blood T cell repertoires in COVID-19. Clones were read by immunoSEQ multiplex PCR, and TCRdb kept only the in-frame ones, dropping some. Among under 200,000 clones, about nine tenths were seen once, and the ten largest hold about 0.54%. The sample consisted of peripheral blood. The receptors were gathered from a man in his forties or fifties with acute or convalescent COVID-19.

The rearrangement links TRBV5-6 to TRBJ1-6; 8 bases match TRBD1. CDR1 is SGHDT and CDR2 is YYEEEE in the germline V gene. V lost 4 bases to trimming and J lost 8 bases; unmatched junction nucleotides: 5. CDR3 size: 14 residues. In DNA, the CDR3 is TGTGCCAGCAGCCCGACAGGGGATTATTCACCCCTCCACTTT. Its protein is CASSPTGDYSPLHF.

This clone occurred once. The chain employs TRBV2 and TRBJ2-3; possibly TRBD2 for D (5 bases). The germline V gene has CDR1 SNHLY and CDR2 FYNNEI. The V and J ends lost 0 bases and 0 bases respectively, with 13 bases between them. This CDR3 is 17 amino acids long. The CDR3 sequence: CASSEAWGAPSTDTQYF. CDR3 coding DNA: TGTGCCAGCAGTGAAGCATGGGGAGCCCCTAGCACAGATACGCAGTATTTT.

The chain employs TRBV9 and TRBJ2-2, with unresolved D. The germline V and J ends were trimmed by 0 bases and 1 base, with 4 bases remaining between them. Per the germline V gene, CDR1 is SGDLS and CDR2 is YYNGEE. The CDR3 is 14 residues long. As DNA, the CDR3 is TGTGCCAGCAGCGTAGACATGAACACCGGGGAGCTGTTTTTT. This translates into CASSVDMNTGELFF. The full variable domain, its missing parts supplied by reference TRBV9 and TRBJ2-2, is DSGVTQTPKHLITATGQRVTLRCSPRSGDLSVYWYQQSLDQGLQFLIQYYNGEERAKGNILERFSAQQFPDLHSELNLSSLELGDSALYFCASSVDMNTGELFFGEGSRLTVL.

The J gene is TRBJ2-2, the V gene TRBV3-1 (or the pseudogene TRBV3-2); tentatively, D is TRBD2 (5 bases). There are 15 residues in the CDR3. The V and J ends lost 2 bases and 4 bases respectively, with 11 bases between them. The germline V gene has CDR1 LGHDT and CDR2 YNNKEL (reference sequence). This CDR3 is CASSQKGAGTGELFF. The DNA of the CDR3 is TGTGCCAGCAGCCAAAAAGGTGCGGGCACCGGGGAGCTGTTTTTT.

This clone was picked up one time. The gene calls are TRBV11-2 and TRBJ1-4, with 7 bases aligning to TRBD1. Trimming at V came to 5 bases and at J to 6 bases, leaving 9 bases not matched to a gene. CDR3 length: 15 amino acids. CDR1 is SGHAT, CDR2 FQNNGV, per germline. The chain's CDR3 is CASSAQGGRDEKLFF. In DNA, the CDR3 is TGTGCCAGCAGCGCTCAGGGGGGCAGAGATGAAAAACTGTTTTTT.

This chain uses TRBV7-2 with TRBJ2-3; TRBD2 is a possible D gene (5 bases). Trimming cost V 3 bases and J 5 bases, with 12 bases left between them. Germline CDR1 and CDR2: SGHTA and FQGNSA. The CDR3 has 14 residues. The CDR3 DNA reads TGTGCCAGCAGCTTCCGGCTAGCTAGAGATACGCAGTATTTT. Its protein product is CASSFRLARDTQYF.

CDR3 region: CASSKTPAGGTDTQYF. CDR3 nucleotides: TGTGCCAGCAGTAAAACGCCAGCGGGAGGTACAGATACGCAGTATTTT. The chain carries TRBV6-6 and TRBJ2-3; 9 nucleotides match TRBD2. This CDR3 has 16 amino acids. Germline-derived CDR1 and CDR2 are MNHNY and SVGAGI (reference sequence). Trimming removed 5 bases from V and 3 bases from J; junction bases left unmatched: 9.

The CDR3 nucleotides read TGTGCCAGCAGCTCCGGACAGGGGGCGATTGCAACTAATGAAAAACTGTTTTTT. It specifies CASSSGQGAIATNEKLFF. V is TRBV5-8 and J is TRBJ1-4; 11 bases align to TRBD1. This CDR3 comprises 18 residues. Looked up from germline, CDR1 is SGHTS and CDR2 is YDEGEE. With V trimmed by 3 bases and J by 0 bases, 7 bases remained unmatched.

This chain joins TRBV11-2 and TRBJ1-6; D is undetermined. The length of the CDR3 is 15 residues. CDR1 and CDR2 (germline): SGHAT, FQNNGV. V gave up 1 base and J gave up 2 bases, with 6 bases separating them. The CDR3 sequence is CASSLGRTYNSPLHF. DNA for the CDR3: TGTGCCAGCAGCTTAGGGAGGACCTATAATTCACCCCTCCACTTT.

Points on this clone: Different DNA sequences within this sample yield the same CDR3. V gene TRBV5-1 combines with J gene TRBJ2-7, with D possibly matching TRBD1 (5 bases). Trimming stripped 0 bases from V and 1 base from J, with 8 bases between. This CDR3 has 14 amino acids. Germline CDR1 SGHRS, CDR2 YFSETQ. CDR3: CASSLAAGSYEQYF. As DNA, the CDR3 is TGCGCCAGCAGCTTGGCTGCAGGGTCCTACGAGCAGTACTTC.

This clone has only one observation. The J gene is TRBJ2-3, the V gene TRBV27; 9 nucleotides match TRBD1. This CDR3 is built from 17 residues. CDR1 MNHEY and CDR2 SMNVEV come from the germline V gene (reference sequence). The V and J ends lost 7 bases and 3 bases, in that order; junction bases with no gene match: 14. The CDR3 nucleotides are TGTGCCAGCAACCCCACCCACAGGGGGCTCAGGACAGATACGCAGTATTTT. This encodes CASNPTHRGLRTDTQYF.

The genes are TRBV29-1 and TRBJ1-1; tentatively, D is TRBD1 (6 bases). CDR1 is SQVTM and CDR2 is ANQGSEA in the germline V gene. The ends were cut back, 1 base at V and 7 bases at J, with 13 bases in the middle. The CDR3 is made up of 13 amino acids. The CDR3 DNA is TGCAGCGTTGAAGGGACAGACAAATTTGAAGCTTTCTTT. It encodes CSVEGTDKFEAFF. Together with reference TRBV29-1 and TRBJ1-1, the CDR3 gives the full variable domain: SAVISQKPSRDICQRGTSLTIQCQVDSQVTMMFWYRQQPGQSLTLIATANQGSEATYESGFVIDKFPISRPNLTFSTLTVSNMSPEDSSIYLCSVEGTDKFEAFFGQGTRLTVV.

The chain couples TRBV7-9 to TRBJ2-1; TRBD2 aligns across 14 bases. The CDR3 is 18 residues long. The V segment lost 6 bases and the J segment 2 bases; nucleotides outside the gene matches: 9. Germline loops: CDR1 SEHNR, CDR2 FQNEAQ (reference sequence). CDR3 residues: CASRLPSTSGRAYNEQFF. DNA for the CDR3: TGTGCCAGCAGATTACCTTCGACTAGCGGGAGGGCCTACAATGAGCAGTTCTTC.

This CDR3 is CASSYLVLGGPVGYGYTF. The CDR3 nucleotides read TGTGCCAGCAGTTACCTGGTCCTCGGCGGCCCCGTTGGATATGGCTACACCTTC. The chain has TRBV6-2 or TRBV6-3 and TRBJ1-2; no clear D gene. Germline lookup yields CDR1 MNHEY and CDR2 SVGEGT. Trimming removed 2 bases at V and 5 bases at J, with 24 bases between. This CDR3 is 18 amino acids long.

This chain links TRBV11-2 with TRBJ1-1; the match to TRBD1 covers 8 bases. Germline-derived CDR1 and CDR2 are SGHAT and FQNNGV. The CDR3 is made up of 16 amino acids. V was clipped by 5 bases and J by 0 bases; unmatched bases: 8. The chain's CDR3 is CASSPQGVQMNTEAFF. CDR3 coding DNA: TGTGCCAGCAGCCCACAGGGGGTCCAGATGAACACTGAAGCTTTCTTT.

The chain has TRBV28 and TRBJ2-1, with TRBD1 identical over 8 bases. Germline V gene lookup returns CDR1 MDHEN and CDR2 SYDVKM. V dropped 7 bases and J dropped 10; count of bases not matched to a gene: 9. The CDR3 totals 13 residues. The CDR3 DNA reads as TGTGCCAGCAAAACAACCCGGGACAGGGAGCAGTTCTTC. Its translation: CASKTTRDREQFF.

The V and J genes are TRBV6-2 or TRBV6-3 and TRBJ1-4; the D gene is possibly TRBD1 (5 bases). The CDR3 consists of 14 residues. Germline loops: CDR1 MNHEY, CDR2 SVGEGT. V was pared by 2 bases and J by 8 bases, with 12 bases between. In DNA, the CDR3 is TGTGCCAGCAGTTACGTTTCGCAGGGAGAAAAACTGTTTTTT. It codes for CASSYVSQGEKLFF.

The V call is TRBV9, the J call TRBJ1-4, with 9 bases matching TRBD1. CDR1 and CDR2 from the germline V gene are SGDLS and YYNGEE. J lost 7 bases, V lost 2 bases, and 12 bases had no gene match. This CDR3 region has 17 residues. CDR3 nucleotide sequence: TGTGCCAGCAGCGTGTCTGGGACAGGGACTTTGGGTGAAAAACTGTTTTTT. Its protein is CASSVSGTGTLGEKLFF.

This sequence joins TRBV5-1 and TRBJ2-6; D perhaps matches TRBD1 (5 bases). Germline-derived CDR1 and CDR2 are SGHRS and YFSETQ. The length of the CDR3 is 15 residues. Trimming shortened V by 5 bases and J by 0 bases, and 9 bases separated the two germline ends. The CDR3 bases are TGCGCCAGCAGGGACACCAGCTCTGGGGCCAACGTCCTGACTTTC. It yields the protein CASRDTSSGANVLTF.

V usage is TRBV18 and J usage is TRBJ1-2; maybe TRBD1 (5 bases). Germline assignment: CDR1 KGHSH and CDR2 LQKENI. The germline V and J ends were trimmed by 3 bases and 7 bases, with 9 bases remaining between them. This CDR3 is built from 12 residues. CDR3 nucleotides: TGTGCCAGCTCACCGCGGGACTCTGGCTACACCTTC. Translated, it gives CASSPRDSGYTF.

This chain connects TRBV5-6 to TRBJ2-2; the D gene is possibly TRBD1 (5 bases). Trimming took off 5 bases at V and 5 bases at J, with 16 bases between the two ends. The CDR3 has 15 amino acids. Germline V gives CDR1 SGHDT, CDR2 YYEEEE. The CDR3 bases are TGTGCCAGCAGTCGAGACAGTCGAAGGACCGGGGAGCTGTTTTTT. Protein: CASSRDSRRTGELFF.

The CDR3 DNA sequence: TGTGCCAGCAGCTTAGACCGTCTTATGGGAGGGCCCCAGCATTTT. Translation gives CASSLDRLMGGPQHF. This chain uses TRBV11-2 with TRBJ1-5, with D unresolved. V lost 0 bases to trimming and J lost 9 bases, with 15 bases between them. Germline CDR1 and CDR2: SGHAT and FQNNGV. The CDR3 extends over 15 amino acids.

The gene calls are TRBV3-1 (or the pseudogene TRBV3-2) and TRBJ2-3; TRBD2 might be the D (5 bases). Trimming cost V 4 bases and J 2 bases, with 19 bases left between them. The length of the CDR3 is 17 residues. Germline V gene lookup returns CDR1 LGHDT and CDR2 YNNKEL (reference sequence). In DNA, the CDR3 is TGTGCCAGCAGCCTAAACCGGGAAGCAGGCCCCACAGATACGCAGTATTTT. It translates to CASSLNREAGPTDTQYF.

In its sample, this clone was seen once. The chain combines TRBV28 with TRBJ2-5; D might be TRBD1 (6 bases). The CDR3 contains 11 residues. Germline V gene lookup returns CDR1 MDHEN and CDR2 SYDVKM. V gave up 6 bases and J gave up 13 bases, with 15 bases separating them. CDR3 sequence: CASSKNRVSYF. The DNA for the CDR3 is TGTGCCAGCAGCAAAAACAGGGTTTCGTACTTC.

The CDR3: CASTLGGGGWTEAFF. In nucleotides, the CDR3 is TGTGCCAGCACCCTAGGCGGGGGCGGATGGACTGAAGCTTTCTTT. The rearrangement links TRBV28 to TRBJ1-1, with D possibly TRBD1 on 6 matching bases. Trimming stripped 7 bases from V and 5 bases from J, with 20 bases between. The V gene's germline CDR1 is MDHEN and CDR2 SYDVKM. This CDR3 is built from 15 residues. Supplemented by reference TRBV28 and TRBJ1-1, the full variable domain reads DVKVTQSSRYLVKRTGEKVFLECVQDMDHENMFWYRQDPGLGLRLIYFSYDVKMKEKGDIPEGYSVSREKKERFSLILESASTNQTSMYLCASTLGGGGWTEAFFGQGTRLTVV.

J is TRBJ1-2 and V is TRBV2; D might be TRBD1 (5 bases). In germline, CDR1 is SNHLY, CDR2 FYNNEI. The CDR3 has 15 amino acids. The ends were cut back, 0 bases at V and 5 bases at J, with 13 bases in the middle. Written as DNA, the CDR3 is TGTGCCAGCAGTGAAGCGCTTCGGGGGGGTTATGGCTACACCTTC. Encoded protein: CASSEALRGGYGYTF.

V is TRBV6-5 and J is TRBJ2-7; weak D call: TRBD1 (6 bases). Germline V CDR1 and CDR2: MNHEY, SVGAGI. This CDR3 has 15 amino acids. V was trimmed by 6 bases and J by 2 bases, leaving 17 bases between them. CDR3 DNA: TGTGCCAGCAGATCCGGACAGCATACGACCTACGAGCAGTACGTC. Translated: CASRSGQHTTYEQYV.

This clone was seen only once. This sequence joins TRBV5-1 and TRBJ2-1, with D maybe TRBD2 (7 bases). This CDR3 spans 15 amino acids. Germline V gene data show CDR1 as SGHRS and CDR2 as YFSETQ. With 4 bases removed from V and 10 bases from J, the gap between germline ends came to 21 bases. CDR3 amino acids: CASSRRGGSEEEQFF. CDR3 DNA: TGCGCCAGCAGCCGTAGGGGGGGCAGCGAAGAAGAGCAGTTCTTC. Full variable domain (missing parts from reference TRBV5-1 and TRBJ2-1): KAGVTQTPRYLIKTRGQQVTLSCSPISGHRSVSWYQQTPGQGLQFLFEYFSETQRNKGNFPGRFSGRQFSNSRSEMNVSTLELGDSALYLCASSRRGGSEEEQFFGPGTRLTVL.

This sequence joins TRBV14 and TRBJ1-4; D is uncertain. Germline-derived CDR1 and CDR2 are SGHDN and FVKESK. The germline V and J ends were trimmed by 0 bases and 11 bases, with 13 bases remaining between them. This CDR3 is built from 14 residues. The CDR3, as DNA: TGTGCCAGCAGCCAAGACCGACCGGGGTATAAACTGTTTTTT. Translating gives CASSQDRPGYKLFF. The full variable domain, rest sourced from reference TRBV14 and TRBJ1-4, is EAGVTQFPSHSVIEKGQTVTLRCDPISGHDNLYWYRRVMGKEIKFLLHFVKESKQDESGMPNNRFLAERTGGTYSTLKVQPAELEDSGVYFCASSQDRPGYKLFFGSGTQLSVL.

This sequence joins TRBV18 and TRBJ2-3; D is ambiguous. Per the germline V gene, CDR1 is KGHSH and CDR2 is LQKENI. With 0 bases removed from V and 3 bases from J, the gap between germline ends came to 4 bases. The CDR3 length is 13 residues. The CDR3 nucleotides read TGTGCCAGCTCACCACCCGGGACAGATACGCAGTATTTT. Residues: CASSPPGTDTQYF.